The 27 T cell receptor beta chains listed next were all sequenced from one sample in a study of spatial heterogeneity in lung cancer. Study-level results: The number of expanded tumor alpha and beta chains correlated with mutation number.

Time point described: sample taken at primary tumor resection. Each CDR3 protein gets one entry after TCRdb re-called the 5' RACE reads with MiXCR. This sample has 2,000 to 3,000 distinct CDR3 sequences, with 22% found just once. Their antigens are not known. The specimen was lung tumor tissue, collected at surgery. The receptors originated from a male donor with early-stage non-small cell lung cancer.

This clonotype is categorized as medium-sized. The size of this beta chain means little, since it is a stray read in a library made for alpha chains. The chain has TRBV10-3 and TRBJ2-1; 10 bases are a match to TRBD2. Germline loops: CDR1 ENHRY, CDR2 SYGVKD. Unmatched junction bases numbered 7, after V lost 3 bases and J lost 8 bases. This CDR3 contains 15 residues. The CDR3 coding sequence is TGTGCCATCAGTGACATGACTAGCGGGTTCTATGAGCAGTTCTTC. Its protein product is CAISDMTSGFYEQFF.

This clonotype was found many times. Within a library made for alpha chains, this beta chain is off target, and its count is uninformative. This chain links TRBV11-2 with TRBJ2-1; TRBD1 might be the D (5 bases). The ends were cut back, 5 bases at V and 5 bases at J, with 10 bases in the middle. The CDR3 is made up of 13 amino acids. From germline, CDR1 is SGHAT and CDR2 FQNNGV. CDR3 protein: CASSLGVDNEQFF. The CDR3 DNA follows: TGTGCCAGCAGCCTAGGGGTCGACAATGAGCAGTTCTTC.

This clonotype is categorized as medium-sized. As an off-target read in a library built for alpha chains, this beta chain has a frequency of little significance. This chain's CDR3 is CASSYFDEQYF. As DNA, the CDR3 is TGTGCCAGCAGTTACTTCGACGAGCAGTACTTC. V gene TRBV6-5 combines with J gene TRBJ2-7; no clear D gene. The germline CDR1 and CDR2 sequences are MNHEY and SVGAGI. V was trimmed by 1 base and J by 5 bases, leaving 3 bases between them. The CDR3 runs to 11 residues.

This clonotype was counted many times. This beta chain is an off-target read within a library intended for alpha chains, so its frequency means little. The chain employs TRBV19 and TRBJ2-2, with D maybe TRBD1 (6 bases). With 5 bases removed from V and 5 bases from J, the gap between germline ends came to 18 bases. CDR3 length: 16 amino acids. Looked up from germline, CDR1 is LNHDA and CDR2 is SQIVND (reference sequence). CDR3 nucleotide sequence: TGTGCCAGTAGTCGTACCGGGACACTCAAGACCGGGGAGCTGTTTTTT. Amino acid sequence: CASSRTGTLKTGELFF.

This clonotype was seen a single time. This beta chain is a stray read from a library made for alpha chains; its abundance is not meaningful. The chain couples TRBV7-9 to TRBJ1-3; D perhaps matches TRBD1 (5 bases). The V end lost 1 base, the J end lost 0 bases, and 7 bases lay between the germline ends. Germline V gene lookup returns CDR1 SEHNR and CDR2 FQNEAQ (reference sequence). CDR3 length equals 15 residues. The CDR3 DNA sequence: TGTGCCAGCAGCTTAGAGGGGCCCTCTGGAAACACCATATATTTT. This sequence encodes CASSLEGPSGNTIYF. Combining the CDR3 with reference TRBV7-9 and TRBJ1-3 gives the whole variable domain DTGVSQNPRHKITKRGQNVTFRCDPISEHNRLYWYRQTLGQGPEFLTYFQNEAQLEKSRLLSDRFSAERPKGSFSTLEIQRTEQGDSAMYLCASSLEGPSGNTIYFGEGSWLTVV.

This clonotype was detected a few times. As an off-target read in a library built for alpha chains, this beta chain has a frequency of little significance. The J gene is TRBJ1-1, the V gene TRBV5-1; TRBD1 matches at 7 bases. Per the germline V gene, CDR1 is SGHRS and CDR2 is YFSETQ. With V trimmed by 0 bases and J by 6 bases, 14 bases remained unmatched. The CDR3 covers 17 residues. The CDR3 DNA reads TGCGCCAGCAGCTTGGGGGCGACAGGGACCCAAAAATCTGAAGCTTTCTTT. As protein: CASSLGATGTQKSEAFF.

This clonotype was seen only a few times. This beta chain is a stray read from a library made for alpha chains; its abundance is not meaningful. The V call is TRBV30, the J call TRBJ2-1; TRBD2 agrees at 11 bases. CDR3 size: 16 residues. CDR1 is GTSNPN, CDR2 SVGIG, per germline (reference sequence). J gave up 5 bases and V 3 bases, and 9 bases lay outside the gene matches. The CDR3 sequence: CAWSEIAGGSHNEQFF. CDR3 in DNA: TGTGCCTGGAGCGAAATAGCGGGGGGGAGTCACAATGAGCAGTTCTTC.

Remarks on this clonotype: This beta chain is a stray read from a library made for alpha chains; its abundance is not meaningful. This chain uses TRBV18 with TRBJ2-3; TRBD2 agrees at 7 bases. Germline V gene sequence: CDR1 KGHSH, CDR2 LQKENI. This CDR3 contains 15 residues. The V and J ends lost 6 bases and 1 base, in that order; junction bases with no gene match: 7. The CDR3 here is CASSLRGDGTDTQYF. The CDR3, as DNA: TGTGCCAGCTCTCTTCGGGGGGACGGCACAGATACGCAGTATTTT.

Relative to its sample, this clonotype is medium-sized (0.01 to 0.1%). Because this beta chain is a stray read in a library intended to capture alpha chains, its abundance should not be given much weight. The CDR3 sequence: CASSPSGGKETQYF. The CDR3 DNA reads as TGTGCCAGCAGTCCTAGCGGGGGTAAAGAGACCCAGTACTTC. The chain combines TRBV9 with TRBJ2-5; 10 nucleotides align to TRBD2. This CDR3 comprises 14 residues. V shed 5 bases, J shed 3 bases, and the junction held 4 bases outside the gene matches. Germline V gives CDR1 SGDLS, CDR2 YYNGEE.

By its share, this clonotype is medium-sized. Within a library made for alpha chains, this beta chain is off target, and its count is uninformative. The chain uses TRBV6-1 and TRBJ1-2; 7 bases line up with TRBD1. This CDR3 has 14 residues. Germline CDR1 MNHNS, CDR2 SASEGT. The V gene end was trimmed by 9 bases and the J gene end by 0 bases; junction bases not matched to a gene: 7. DNA for the CDR3: TGTGCCAGTAGGCCCCAGGGGGCTAACTATGGCTACACCTTC. Protein sequence: CASRPQGANYGYTF.

Concerning this clonotype itself: Since the library was made to target alpha chains, this beta chain is a stray read and its abundance is not meaningful. This chain links TRBV5-5 with TRBJ2-3; no clear D. The V end was cut by 1 base, the J end by 6 bases, with 9 bases between. The CDR3 has 13 residues. Germline CDR1 SGHKS, CDR2 YYEKEE (reference sequence). The CDR3 sequence is CASSLWADDTQYF. As DNA, the CDR3 is TGTGCCAGCAGCTTGTGGGCAGACGATACGCAGTATTTT. Full variable domain (remainder filled in from reference TRBV5-5 and TRBJ2-3): DAGVTQSPTHLIKTRGQQVTLRCSPISGHKSVSWYQQVLGQGPQFIFQYYEKEERGRGNFPDRFSARQFPNYSSELNVNALLLGDSALYLCASSLWADDTQYFGPGTRLTVL.

As concerns this clonotype: Being off target in a library aimed at alpha chains, this beta chain has a size of little meaning. J is TRBJ1-4 and V is TRBV27; weak D call: TRBD1 (5 bases). The CDR3 sequence is 14 residues long. Germline CDR1 and CDR2: MNHEY and SMNVEV (reference sequence). Trimming took 2 bases from V and 8 from J, leaving 12 bases between them. CDR3 region: CASSLTGGDEKLFF. Here the CDR3 DNA reads TGTGCCAGCAGTTTAACCGGGGGGGACGAAAAACTGTTTTTT.

This clonotype ranks as medium-sized. A library made for alpha chains picked up this beta chain off target, so its size means little. This chain links TRBV10-3 with TRBJ2-7; D might be TRBD1 (6 bases). The V gene lost 6 bases and the J gene lost 3 bases, with 9 bases spanning the gap. The CDR3 is made up of 12 amino acids. Germline values: CDR1 ENHRY, CDR2 SYGVKD. The DNA of the CDR3 is TGTGCCATCAGGGACAGCTACTACGAGCAGTACTTC. Translating it yields CAIRDSYYEQYF.

This clonotype was observed a handful of times. This beta chain came through as a stray read in a library set up for alpha chains, and its size says little. The chain recombines TRBV12-3 or TRBV12-4 with TRBJ2-2; 7 nucleotides line up with TRBD2. This CDR3 is built from 15 residues. Trimming cost V 10 bases and J 5 bases; bases outside gene matches: 13. The CDR3 loop reads CATTGLSMWTGELFF. The CDR3 DNA reads as TGTGCCACTACGGGACTATCGATGTGGACCGGGGAGCTGTTTTTT.

Sample share makes this clonotype medium-sized. A library made for alpha chains picked up this beta chain off target, so its size means little. The genes are TRBV27 and TRBJ1-2; D gene uncertain. The germline V gene has CDR1 MNHEY and CDR2 SMNVEV (reference sequence). V dropped 2 bases and J dropped 2 bases, with 9 bases sitting between them. The CDR3 consists of 14 residues. The CDR3, as DNA: TGTGCCAGCAGTTTACGTGGAGCAAACTATGGCTACACCTTC. Its protein is CASSLRGANYGYTF.

This clonotype is categorized as medium-sized. Little can be read into the size of this beta chain, an off-target read in a library designed for alpha chains. This chain uses TRBV29-1 with TRBJ2-7; 8 bases match TRBD2. The length of the CDR3 is 14 residues. Germline CDR1 and CDR2: SQVTM and ANQGSEA. J was trimmed by 7 bases and V by 6 bases; bases with no gene match: 14. The CDR3, as DNA: TGCAGCGTAGTCATAGCGGGAAGATTGGGGGAGCAGTACTTC. Amino acid sequence: CSVVIAGRLGEQYF.

In this sample, this clonotype turned up a few times. Found in a library prepared for alpha chains, this beta chain is an off-target read, and its abundance has little meaning. The V and J genes are TRBV12-3 or TRBV12-4 and TRBJ2-1; D may be TRBD1 (6 bases). The CDR3 covers 12 residues. Trimming removed 4 bases at V and 8 bases at J, with 9 bases between. The CDR3 spells CASSSQGYEQFF. CDR3 bases: TGTGCCAGCAGTTCACAGGGTTATGAGCAGTTCTTC.

A few counts support this clonotype. Being off target in a library aimed at alpha chains, this beta chain has a size of little meaning. The chain is built from TRBV20-1 and TRBJ2-1, with unresolved D. Trimming left V 6 bases short and J 12 bases short, with 15 bases between. The CDR3 spans 11 residues. The germline V gene has CDR1 DFQATT and CDR2 SNEGSKA (reference sequence). CDR3 DNA sequence: TGCAGTGCCCCTTTTGGGCCTCTGCAGTTCTTC. Protein sequence: CSAPFGPLQFF.

A word on this clonotype: This beta chain slipped into a library made for alpha chains as a stray read, so its size is not meaningful. This rearrangement joins TRBV3-1 to TRBJ1-4; D gene uncertain. V was cut by 1 base and J by 8 bases, with 8 bases left in between. The CDR3 runs to 13 residues. The V gene's germline CDR1 is LGHDT and CDR2 YNNKEL (reference sequence). This CDR3 is CASSQGTGEKLFF. CDR3 DNA: TGTGCCAGCAGCCAAGGGACGGGGGAAAAACTGTTTTTT.

To note about this clonotype: This beta chain represents an off-target read in a library built for alpha chains; its size is of limited meaning. The chain recombines TRBV11-2 with TRBJ2-3; TRBD2 is a possible D gene (7 bases). This CDR3 is 13 amino acids long. CDR1 is SGHAT and CDR2 is FQNNGV in the germline V gene. V lost 5 bases to trimming and J lost 5 bases, with 11 bases between them. CDR3 protein: CASSGGALDTQYF. CDR3 coding DNA: TGTGCCAGCAGCGGGGGGGCCTTAGATACGCAGTATTTT.

There are many counts of this clonotype. This beta chain was picked up by a library intended for alpha chains and is off target, so its count carries little meaning. The chain is built from TRBV2 and TRBJ1-1, with TRBD1 as a possible D gene (5 bases). Trimming left V 3 bases short and J 4 bases short, with 12 bases between. The CDR3 covers 14 residues. Germline lookup yields CDR1 SNHLY and CDR2 FYNNEI. The CDR3 sequence is CASSDSGGFTEAFF. The CDR3 DNA sequence: TGTGCCAGCAGTGATTCCGGGGGGTTCACTGAAGCTTTCTTT.

This clonotype has at least ten counts. The library was built for alpha chains, so this beta chain is an off-target read and its size means little. This chain connects TRBV6-5 to TRBJ2-1, with 11 bases identical to TRBD2. The CDR3 has 16 residues. Per the germline V gene, CDR1 is MNHEY and CDR2 is SVGAGI. Trimming cost V 4 bases and J 10 bases; bases outside gene matches: 12. In nucleotides, the CDR3 is TGTGCCAGCAGTTCCAGCTTTCTAGCGGGGGGTAAGGAGCAGTTCTTC. It yields the protein CASSSSFLAGGKEQFF.

This clonotype is labeled medium-sized (0.01 to 0.1%). Because this beta chain is a stray read in a library intended to capture alpha chains, its abundance should not be given much weight. CDR3 nucleotide sequence: TGTGCCAGCAGTTCCGGGACAGGGGTTCAGCCCCAGCATTTT. The encoded protein is CASSSGTGVQPQHF. The rearrangement uses TRBV6-2 or TRBV6-3 and TRBJ1-5; the match to TRBD1 covers 10 bases. In germline, CDR1 is MNHEY, CDR2 SVGEGT. With V trimmed by 4 bases and J by 6 bases, 3 bases remained unmatched. The CDR3 runs 14 residues.

Judged by abundance, this clonotype is large. This beta chain is an off-target read within a library intended for alpha chains, so its frequency means little. The CDR3 nucleotides read TGTGCCAGCAGACAGAGGAGCTCCTACAATGAGCAGTTCTTC. This encodes CASRQRSSYNEQFF. The rearrangement links TRBV28 to TRBJ2-1; D uncertain. With 6 bases removed from V and 0 bases from J, the gap between germline ends came to 9 bases. The CDR3 totals 14 residues. Germline assignment: CDR1 MDHEN and CDR2 SYDVKM.

By proportion, this clonotype is medium-sized. A library prepared for alpha chains yielded this beta chain as an off-target read; its size is of little meaning. CDR3 sequence (DNA): TGCAGTGCACTTGGGACAGGTTCTAGCAATCAGCCCCAGCATTTT. Protein: CSALGTGSSNQPQHF. V is TRBV20-1 and J is TRBJ1-5; 8 bases fit TRBD1. This CDR3 comprises 15 residues. Trimming cost V 6 bases and J 0 bases; bases outside gene matches: 7. CDR1 is DFQATT and CDR2 is SNEGSKA in the germline V gene (reference sequence).

Comment on this clonotype: The library was designed around alpha chains, so this beta chain is a stray read whose abundance carries little weight. The chain combines TRBV11-2 with TRBJ2-1; D is tentatively TRBD1 or TRBD2 (6 bases each). This CDR3 has 15 amino acids. Germline loops: CDR1 SGHAT, CDR2 FQNNGV. V was trimmed by 5 bases and J by 1 base, leaving 12 bases between them. The CDR3 DNA follows: TGTGCCAGCAGCCCGAGAGGGGGGTCCTACAATGAGCAGTTCTTC. Translated, it gives CASSPRGGSYNEQFF.

This clonotype was seen many times. This beta chain was picked up by a library intended for alpha chains and is off target, so its count carries little meaning. The J gene is TRBJ1-6, the V gene TRBV12-3 or TRBV12-4, with D hard to call. The CDR3 consists of 16 residues. V lost 2 bases and J lost 0, with 8 bases in between. The CDR3 is CASSLIGSSYNSPLHF. The CDR3 DNA follows: TGTGCCAGCAGTTTAATAGGGAGCTCCTATAATTCACCCCTCCACTTT.